This T cell receptor beta chain appears in the sequencing data of a study of T cell changes during pregnancy in multiple sclerosis. The CDR3 spans 15 residues. J lost 4 bases, V lost 2 bases, and 7 bases had no gene match. CDR1 is ENHRY, CDR2 SYGVKD, per germline. Sequencing used immunoSEQ multiplex PCR; TCRdb keeps in-frame clones, though not all of them. The table shows 40,000 to 45,000 clones, with roughly 91% occurring only once. This chain uses TRBV10-3 with TRBJ1-2; TRBD1 matches at 7 bases. Sequenced material: CD4+ T cells from peripheral blood mononuclear cells, taken in the third trimester of pregnancy. This sequence originates from a female donor with multiple sclerosis, enrolled in a pregnancy study. The CDR3 DNA sequence: TGTGCCATCAGTGAGAGCGCAGGGGGTAGCTATGGCTACACCTTC. Amino acids: CAISESAGGSYGYTF.